This T cell receptor (beta chain) was recorded in a study of CD8+CD57+ T cells in acquired aplastic anemia. Across the study: On average, sorted CD4+ and CD8+ cells gave 2.5 to 4 ug of DNA.

CDR3 length equals 14 residues. The V gene's germline CDR1 is SGHDT and CDR2 YYEEEE. With 2 bases clipped from V and 5 bases from J, the junction kept 5 bases outside the gene matches. Genomic DNA was employed as the template in profiling TCR beta VDJ and CDR3. One entry per CDR3 protein, called by TCRdb with MiXCR from the reads. The profile covers 75,000 to 80,000 distinct CDR3 sequences, with about 70% appearing a single time and roughly 80% taken by the ten largest. Before being chosen for sequencing, patients had shown CD8+CD57+ cell expansion by flow cytometry. Study results and caveats: Both patients and controls carried the same twenty-nine CD8+ CDR3 sequences.

As for this clonotype: Antigen unknown.

The receptor's source is a human donor with aplastic anemia. Source material: sorted CD4+, CD8+, or CD8+CD57+ T cells (not recorded which) from PBMCs. This chain uses TRBV5-6 with TRBJ2-7; TRBD1 agrees at 9 bases. The CDR3: CASSFRDRVHEQYF. CDR3 nucleotides: TGTGCCAGCAGCTTTAGGGACAGGGTCCACGAGCAGTACTTC.